The rows below give T cell receptor beta chains drawn from one sample of a study of cytomegalovirus exposure and HLA in healthy donors. Profiled with immunoSEQ multiplex PCR; TCRdb holds only in-frame clones, not every one. The table has roughly 120,000 clones, about 72% seen once. The specimen sequenced was PBMCs. The receptor source for this set is a man aged 50-60 years in good health and CMV-seropositive. Each CDR3 is given with its conserved first and last residue. A D gene is named only where the DNA matches it firmly. Rows give clone size only sometimes, using once, few, many, or a class for an expanded clone.

TRBD2 | TRBJ2-7 | . | TRBV4-2 | TGTGCCAGCAGCCAAGTACATACTAGCGGGATGAGGTACGAGCAGTACTTC | CASSQVHTSGMRYEQYF
. | TRBJ2-3 | . | TRBV5-1 | TGCGCCAGCAGCTTGGACCAGGCAGATACGCAGTATTTT | CASSLDQADTQYF
. | TRBJ2-3 | . | TRBV4-1 | TGCGCCAGCAGCCAAGCCCCACACACAGATACGCAGTATTTT | CASSQAPHTDTQYF
TRBD1 | TRBJ1-1 | few | TRBV30 | TGTGCCTGGAGTGCACGGGGGGCGACAGGGGGATTCTTT | CAWSARGATGGFF
TRBD1 | TRBJ1-2 | . | TRBV5-4 | TGTGCCAGCAGCTATACAGGGGGCCTTGGCTACACCTTC | CASSYTGGLGYTF
TRBD1 | TRBJ1-2 | . | TRBV7-8 | TGTGCCAGCAGCCGAGGGACAGTTTATGGCTACACCTTC | CASSRGTVYGYTF
. | TRBJ2-3 | once | TRBV25-1 | TGTGCCAGCAGTGAAACGTGGGGGGGCCCAGATACGCAGTATTTT | CASSETWGGPDTQYF
. | TRBJ1-1 | . | TRBV5-1 | TGCGCCAGCAGCTTGGACCCCGGGTCCACTGAAGCTTTCTTT | CASSLDPGSTEAFF
. | TRBJ1-2 | . | TRBV5-1 | TGCGCAAGCAATCTGGACAGCACTAACTATGGCTACACCTTC | CASNLDSTNYGYTF
. | TRBJ1-1 | . | TRBV19 | TGTGCCAGTAGTCTGGGGGGTCAGGGTTGGGGCACTGAAGCTTTCTTT | CASSLGGQGWGTEAFF
. | TRBJ2-7 | . | TRBV27 | TGTGCCAGCAGTTTATCTGGCAGGGGTGCTCTCCCATACGAGCAGTACTTC | CASSLSGRGALPYEQYF
. | TRBJ1-4 | few | TRBV15 | TGTGCCACCAGCAGAGATCAGGGAACCAATGAAAAACTGTTTTTT | CATSRDQGTNEKLFF
TRBD2 | TRBJ2-3 | . | TRBV6-1 | TGTGCCAGCAGTGATATGGCGGGAGTGGTCACAGATACGCAGTATTTT | CASSDMAGVVTDTQYF
. | TRBJ1-2 | . | TRBV6-1 | TGTGCCAGCAGCTTATCAGGCCGTGGCTGCACCTTC | CASSLSGRGCTF
. | TRBJ2-5 | . | TRBV7-9 | TGTTCCAGCAGGGACTTTCAAGAGACCCAGTACTTC | CSSRDFQETQYF
TRBD1 | TRBJ2-7 | . | TRBV5-1 | TGCGCCAGCAGCGTTCCGGGACAGGGGTCCTCCTACGAGCAGTACTTC | CASSVPGQGSSYEQYF
. | TRBJ2-2 | . | TRBV10-1 | TGCGCCAGCAGTGAGCCAGGGCCCCGCACCGGGGAGCTGTTTTTT | CASSEPGPRTGELFF
. | TRBJ2-7 | . | TRBV7-8 | TGTGCCAGCAGCTTAGTTGGGCTTGAGCAGTACTTC | CASSLVGLEQYF
TRBD2 | TRBJ2-7 | few | TRBV10-2 | TGCGCCAGCAGGGGGACTAGCGGGAGGTACGAGCAGTACTTC | CASRGTSGRYEQYF
TRBD2 | TRBJ2-1 | . | TRBV9 | TGTGCCAGCAGCGTAGCTATAACGGGGGGGCTGGTTGAGCAGTTCTTC | CASSVAITGGLVEQFF
TRBD2 | TRBJ2-5 | . | TRBV7-6 | TGTGCCAGCAGCTTGGAGGGGACTAGCGGAAAAGAGACCCAGTACTTC | CASSLEGTSGKETQYF
TRBD2 | TRBJ2-5 | . | TRBV7-2 | TGTGCCAGCAGCCGGGGGGAGCCGGGGATAGAGACCCAGTACTTC | CASSRGEPGIETQYF
TRBD1 | TRBJ1-3 | . | TRBV29-1 | TGCAGCGTTGGTGGAGGGGGACAGGGTGCGTTCAATGGAAACACCATATATTTT | CSVGGGGQGAFNGNTIYF
TRBD2 | TRBJ2-3 | once | TRBV10-1 | TGCGCCAGCAGCGCGGGACTAGCGGACACAGATACGCAGTATTTT | CASSAGLADTDTQYF
TRBD1 | TRBJ1-1 | few | TRBV6-5 | TGTGCCAGCAGTTACGAGGGGGCGAAAGCTTTCTTT | CASSYEGAKAFF
TRBD1 | TRBJ1-1 | . | TRBV19 | TGTGCCAGTAGTCCGGGGACAGGGCTGGAAGCTTTCTTT | CASSPGTGLEAFF
TRBD1 | TRBJ1-1 | few | TRBV5-1 | TGCGCCAGCAGGCTCGACAGGGAACGGACTGAAGCTTTCTTT | CASRLDRERTEAFF
. | TRBJ2-1 | . | TRBV7-9 | TGTGCCAGCAGCCCGGCTGCGGAGGGGTACAATGAGCAGTTCTTC | CASSPAAEGYNEQFF
TRBD1 | TRBJ2-7 | few | TRBV25-1 | TGTGCCAGCAGTACCCTGGACAGGGACGGATACGAGCAGTACTTC | CASSTLDRDGYEQYF
. | TRBJ1-3 | . | TRBV6-1 | TGTGCCAGCAGTGGAGGCAGTAGGGAAAGGGAGAACACCATATATTTT | CASSGGSRERENTIYF
. | TRBJ1-1 | . | TRBV5-1 | TGCGCCAGCAGCCCCCTGAGCGGGGAGAGCACTGAAGCTTTCTTT | CASSPLSGESTEAFF
. | TRBJ2-2 | . | TRBV11-2 | TGTGCCAGCAGCCCCTCTTCGGGAGCCACCGGGGAGCTGTTTTTT | CASSPSSGATGELFF
. | TRBJ2-6 | . | TRBV29-1 | TGCAGCGTTTCGGCGGTAAGCGGCTCTGGGGCCAACGTCCTGACTTTC | CSVSAVSGSGANVLTF
TRBD1 | TRBJ1-5 | . | TRBV4-1 | TGCGCCAGCAGCCAAGAACCAACAGGGGGCGCGAGCAATCAGCCCCAGCATTTT | CASSQEPTGGASNQPQHF
. | TRBJ2-2 | . | TRBV29-1 | TGCAGCGCCGAAAACCCGGACACCGGGGAGCTGTTTTTT | CSAENPDTGELFF
. | TRBJ1-5 | . | TRBV19 | TGTGCCAGTAGTATCCCACTCACAGGGAGCTATAGCAATCAGCCCCAGCATTTT | CASSIPLTGSYSNQPQHF
TRBD1 | TRBJ2-1 | . | TRBV5-6 | TGTGCCAGCAGCTTCCGGACAGGGAGCTCCTACAATGAGCAGTTCTTC | CASSFRTGSSYNEQFF
. | TRBJ1-1 | . | TRBV5-5 | TGTGCCAGCAGCGCCGACAGGATGGGCGCTGAAGCTTTCTTT | CASSADRMGAEAFF
TRBD1 | TRBJ2-7 | . | TRBV19 | TGTGCCAGTAGTATAACCCGACAGGGGTCCGACGAGCAGTACTTC | CASSITRQGSDEQYF
. | TRBJ2-5 | . | TRBV5-1 | TGCGCCAGCAGCTTGGGGGGAGGTCGAGAGACCCAGTACTTC | CASSLGGGRETQYF
TRBD2 | TRBJ2-3 | . | TRBV7-2 | TGTGCCAGCAGCTTTAGGACTAGCGGGGCTAGCACAGATACGCAGTATTTT | CASSFRTSGASTDTQYF
. | TRBJ2-3 | . | TRBV5-1 | TGCGCCAGCAGCTTGGGGACTGGCACAGATACGCAGTATTTT | CASSLGTGTDTQYF
TRBD1 | TRBJ1-5 | few | TRBV9 | TGTGCCAGCAGCGTCGACAGGGATGGCAATCAGCCCCAGCATTTT | CASSVDRDGNQPQHF
TRBD1 | TRBJ1-2 | . | TRBV29-1 | TGCAGCGTTCGCCGTCTGGTGGGGACAGGGGCCCTATGGAACTATGGCTACACCTTC | CSVRRLVGTGALWNYGYTF
TRBD1 | TRBJ2-7 | . | TRBV10-2 | TGCGCCAGCAGCCGGACAGGGGGCTACGAGCAGTACTTC | CASSRTGGYEQYF
. | TRBJ2-7 | . | TRBV11-2 | TGTGCCAGCAGCTTAGGGGGGGGGCCCTACGAGCAGTACTTC | CASSLGGGPYEQYF
. | TRBJ1-2 | . | TRBV7-6 | TGTGCCAGCAGCTCACTTCGGGACTATGGCTACACCTTC | CASSSLRDYGYTF
TRBD1 | TRBJ1-1 | . | TRBV27 | TGTGCCAGCAGTTTTGGGCTACAGGGGGCTCGGGGCACTGAAGCTTTCTTT | CASSFGLQGARGTEAFF
TRBD1 | TRBJ1-2 | once | TRBV5-4 | TGTGCCAGCAGCTACCCCGGGACAGACTATGGCTACACCTTC | CASSYPGTDYGYTF
. | TRBJ2-7 | . | TRBV5-1 | TGCGCCAGCAGCTTTACAGGACCAGGGCGGTCTGGGTACGAGCAGTACTTC | CASSFTGPGRSGYEQYF
. | TRBJ1-1 | few | TRBV7-9 | TGTGCCAGCAGCTCCCAAAAGGATGGGGGGGGAGCTTTCTTT | CASSSQKDGGGAFF
TRBD2 | TRBJ2-7 | . | TRBV2 | TGTGCCAGCAGTGAAGATGGGAGGGCCCGGGAGCAGTACTTC | CASSEDGRAREQYF
TRBD2 | TRBJ2-1 | . | TRBV5-1 | TGCGCCAGCAGCGCGAGCGGGGGGTACAATGAGCAGTTCTTC | CASSASGGYNEQFF